Shown below are 14 T cell receptor beta chains from a single sample sequenced in a study of cytomegalovirus exposure and HLA in healthy donors. Primers for the PCR totalled 60 Vbeta and 13 Jbeta. Sequencing was performed with immunoSEQ multiplex PCR; in TCRdb, only in-frame clones are kept and a portion is missing. The sample lists 110,000 to 150,000 clones, about 86% occurring once. Specimen: PBMCs. These receptors came from a man aged 35 to 55 in good health and CMV-seropositive.

V gene TRBV19 combines with J gene TRBJ2-3; 7 nucleotides match TRBD2. Trimming cost V 7 bases and J 6 bases; bases outside gene matches: 7. Looked up from germline, CDR1 is LNHDA and CDR2 is SQIVND (reference sequence). The CDR3 spans 13 residues. CDR3 sequence reads: CASMFAGVDTQYF. The CDR3, as DNA: TGTGCCAGTATGTTCGCGGGAGTCGATACGCAGTATTTT.

J is TRBJ2-3 and V is TRBV13, with 11 bases fitting TRBD2. The CDR3 contains 16 residues. V dropped 2 bases and J dropped 6; count of bases not matched to a gene: 7. CDR1 and CDR2 (germline): PRHDT, FYEKMQ (reference sequence). CDR3 in DNA: TGTGCCAGCAGCTTACTAGCGGGGGGAGTGGGTGATACGCAGTATTTT. Translating it yields CASSLLAGGVGDTQYF. Together with reference TRBV13 and TRBJ2-3, the CDR3 gives the full variable domain: AAGVIQSPRHLIKEKRETATLKCYPIPRHDTVYWYQQGPGQDPQFLISFYEKMQSDKGSIPDRFSAQQFSDYHSELNMSSLELGDSALYFCASSLLAGGVGDTQYFGPGTRLTVL.

This clone was seen once. Other DNA sequences in the same sample also yield this CDR3. The chain uses TRBV30 and TRBJ2-5; 8 bases line up with TRBD2. The CDR3 is 14 residues long. CDR1 and CDR2 (germline): GTSNPN, SVGIG (reference sequence). The ends lost 7 bases at V and 4 bases at J; junction bases unmatched: 11. The CDR3 DNA sequence: TGTGCCTTGGATCCCTCGGCGGGAGGAGAGACCCAGTACTTC. Encoded protein: CALDPSAGGETQYF.

The rearrangement joins TRBV6-5 to TRBJ2-5; D is unresolved. With 6 bases removed from V and 2 bases from J, the gap between germline ends came to 10 bases. CDR1 MNHEY and CDR2 SVGAGI come from the germline V gene. The CDR3 is 13 residues long. In DNA, the CDR3 is TGTGCCAGCAGGTCCCGGGTACAAGAGACCCAGTACTTC. Translated, it gives CASRSRVQETQYF.

This CDR3 is CASSLRQGAGGYTF. In DNA, the CDR3 is TGTGCCAGCAGTCTCCGACAGGGGGCGGGTGGCTACACCTTC. This chain connects TRBV27 to TRBJ1-2; 10 bases are a match to TRBD1. Germline V CDR1 and CDR2: MNHEY, SMNVEV (reference sequence). The length of the CDR3 is 14 residues. The ends lost 5 bases at V and 7 bases at J; junction bases unmatched: 7.

The V and J genes are TRBV4-1 and TRBJ2-1, with TRBD2 as a possible D gene (6 bases). CDR1 is MGHRA and CDR2 is YSYEKL in the germline V gene. The CDR3 covers 16 residues. V was clipped by 1 base and J by 6 bases, with 16 bases between them. This CDR3 is CASSQAPGLTGNEQFF. The CDR3 nucleotides are TGCGCCAGCAGCCAAGCCCCGGGACTTACAGGCAATGAGCAGTTCTTC.

The chain employs TRBV5-1 and TRBJ2-5; 7 bases map to TRBD2. The germline CDR1 and CDR2 sequences are SGHRS and YFSETQ. V shed 2 bases, J shed 9 bases, and the junction held 19 bases outside the gene matches. The CDR3 covers 17 residues. The CDR3 DNA sequence: TGCGCCAGCAGCTTTGGGGGGGTCGTGGCTGAACCCTCGGCCCAGTACTTC. Its translation is CASSFGGVVAEPSAQYF.

The gene calls are TRBV9 and TRBJ2-3, with 8 bases lining up with TRBD2. Germline trimming cut 2 bases from V and 5 bases from J; bases unmatched to any gene: 7. Looked up from germline, CDR1 is SGDLS and CDR2 is YYNGEE. The CDR3 is 15 residues long. The CDR3 reads CASSVSGGVGDTQYF. The CDR3 coding sequence is TGTGCCAGCAGCGTGTCCGGGGGGGTGGGAGATACGCAGTATTTT.

This chain connects TRBV11-2 to TRBJ2-3; 7 bases map to TRBD2. Germline-derived CDR1 and CDR2 are SGHAT and FQNNGV. V dropped 1 base and J dropped 2; count of bases not matched to a gene: 9. The CDR3 is 17 amino acids. The CDR3 nucleotides are TGTGCCAGCAGCTTAGTGGCATTAGCGGGCGTCACAGATACGCAGTATTTT. Translated, it gives CASSLVALAGVTDTQYF.

The chain employs TRBV5-1 and TRBJ2-2; D is unresolved. CDR1 and CDR2 from the germline V gene are SGHRS and YFSETQ. V was clipped by 2 bases and J by 6 bases, with 2 bases between them. The CDR3 is 11 residues long. CDR3 in DNA: TGCGCCAGCAGCTTCTCCGGGGAGCTGTTTTTT. This translates into CASSFSGELFF.

This clone has only a few counts. This sequence joins TRBV9 and TRBJ2-1; 11 positions agree with TRBD2. Trimming took 4 bases from V and 2 from J; bases not matched to a gene: 5. The CDR3 has 16 amino acids. The germline gives CDR1 SGDLS, CDR2 YYNGEE. The CDR3 reads CASSQGTSGTYNEQFF. Here the CDR3 DNA reads TGTGCCAGCAGCCAAGGGACTAGCGGTACCTACAATGAGCAGTTCTTC.

This chain connects TRBV6-4 to TRBJ2-2, with 9 bases that match TRBD2. V lost 0 bases and J lost 5; bases outside the gene matches: 1. CDR3 length equals 15 residues. From germline, CDR1 is MRHNA and CDR2 SNTAGT. This chain's CDR3 is CASSDSSGGTGELFF. In DNA form, the CDR3 reads TGTGCCAGCAGTGACTCGAGCGGGGGGACCGGGGAGCTGTTTTTT.

The CDR3 coding sequence is TGTGCCACCCAGGACAGGTTGAACACCATATATTTT. Translated, it gives CATQDRLNTIYF. This chain links TRBV28 with TRBJ1-3; TRBD1 matches 7 bases. The CDR3 is 12 amino acids. CDR1 is MDHEN, CDR2 SYDVKM, per germline. With V trimmed by 10 bases and J by 7 bases, 7 bases remained unmatched.

The chain uses TRBV7-9 and TRBJ2-1, with 12 bases identical to TRBD1. The CDR3 has 16 amino acids. The junction had 6 bases not matched to a gene; V was cut back by 5 bases and J by 4 bases. Per germline, CDR1 SEHNR and CDR2 FQNEAQ (reference sequence). The CDR3 DNA follows: TGTGCCAGCAGCCCCCCGGGACAGGGGGCGTACAATGAGCAGTTCTTC. This gives the protein CASSPPGQGAYNEQFF.